What follows describes a single T cell receptor (beta chain). The ends lost 6 bases at V and 3 bases at J; junction bases unmatched: 9. The CDR3 consists of 15 residues. The germline gives CDR1 MDHEN, CDR2 SYDVKM. This record belongs to a study of cytomegalovirus exposure and HLA in healthy donors. The PCR used 60 Vbeta and 13 Jbeta primers. Profiling relied on immunoSEQ multiplex PCR, and the TCRdb table lists in-frame clones only, not all of them. This sample has roughly 130,000 clones; roughly four fifths occur once, and the top ten carry roughly 1.2%. This chain connects TRBV28 to TRBJ1-2; the match to TRBD1 covers 8 bases. This TCR derives from a girl aged 2 to 10 in good health and CMV-seronegative. The sequenced material came from PBMCs. CDR3 region: CASSPPGGVDYGYTF. The CDR3 DNA reads as TGTGCCAGCAGCCCCCCAGGGGGCGTCGACTATGGCTACACCTTC.